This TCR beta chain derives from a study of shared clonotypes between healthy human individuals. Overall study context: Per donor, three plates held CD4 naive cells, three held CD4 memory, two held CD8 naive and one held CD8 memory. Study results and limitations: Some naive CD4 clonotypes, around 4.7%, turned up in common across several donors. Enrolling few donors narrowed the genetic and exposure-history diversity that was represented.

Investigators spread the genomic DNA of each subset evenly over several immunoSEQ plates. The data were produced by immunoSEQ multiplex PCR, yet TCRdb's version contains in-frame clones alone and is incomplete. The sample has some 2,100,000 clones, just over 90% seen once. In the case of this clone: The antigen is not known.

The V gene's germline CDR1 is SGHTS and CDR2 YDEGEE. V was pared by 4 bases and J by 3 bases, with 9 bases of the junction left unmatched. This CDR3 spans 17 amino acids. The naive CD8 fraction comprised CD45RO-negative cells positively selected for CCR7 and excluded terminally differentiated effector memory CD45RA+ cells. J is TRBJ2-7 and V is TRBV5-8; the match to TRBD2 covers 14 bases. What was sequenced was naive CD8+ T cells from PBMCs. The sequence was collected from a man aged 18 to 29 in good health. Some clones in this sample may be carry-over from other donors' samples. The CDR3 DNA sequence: TGTGCCAGCAGCCTGAACGGACTAGCGGGAGGTATCTACGAGCAGTACTTC. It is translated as CASSLNGLAGGIYEQYF.